This TCR beta chain was recovered during a study of CD8 T cells in Susac syndrome. The V gene lost 3 bases and the J gene lost 0 bases, with 9 bases spanning the gap. Per germline, CDR1 LNHNV and CDR2 YYDKDF (reference sequence). The CDR3 consists of 15 residues. Reverse transcription of about 0.5 to 1 ug RNA used random hexamers. One entry per CDR3 protein, called by TCRdb with MiXCR from the immunoSEQ multiplex PCR reads. The table shows hundreds of thousands of distinct CDR3 sequences, with about nine tenths occurring only once. TEMRA cells were enriched by FACS, and CD4+ and CD8+ T cells were negatively isolated.

The origin of this receptor is a human donor with multiple sclerosis. Sequencing was performed on CD8+ T cells from PBMCs. This chain connects TRBV15 to TRBJ1-5, with no clear D. CDR3 bases: TGTGCCACCAGCAGGGGAGGAGGTAGCAATCAGCCCCAGCATTTT. Translating it yields CATSRGGGSNQPQHF.